The text below deals with one T cell receptor beta chain. This clone's antigen is unknown. No clone much larger than this one lies a single base away; base qualities are absent. The sample originates from a study of blood T cell repertoires in COVID-19 (TCRdb year 2020). General notes on the study: Collaborator samples came from the United States, Italy and Spain and covered acute and convalescent phases of COVID-19. Deeply sampled blood TCRbeta repertoires from subjects exposed to, actively infected with, or recovered from COVID-19 were included in the dataset. The samples were drawn from two sources: the first 160 participants of the ongoing ImmuneRACE study, and some 1,300 subjects contributed by 6 global collaborators. A freely available public database, intended as a resource for researchers studying the immune response to SARS-CoV-2, is where the repertoires were released. Where HLA class I and class II types were available, the types were taken from metadata supplied by the sample provider, not from assay-based typing. The prospective study material was composed of cDNA or gDNA derived from T cells, B-cell-depleted T cells, or PBMCs. The sample metadata nearly always contained a de-identified subject ID, COVID-19 status, age in years and sex.

Study-wide conclusions, independent of this receptor: How much clinical and demographic metadata was included differed by source and by participant, and the metadata was provided uncurated.

Trimming takes 3 bases off V and 7 bases off J; junction bases not matched to a gene: 6. Spanning cysteine to phenylalanine, the CDR3 consists of 14 amino acids. Only the CDR3 DNA stays, 42 bases, in frame from base 1. The germline V gene (reference sequence) specifies LNHDA as CDR1 and SQIVND as CDR2. Each collaborating institution followed its own protocols to collect whole blood in K2EDTA tubes. Collaborator samples were shipped for TCRbeta analysis as frozen whole blood, isolated PBMCs, or DNA extracted from either sample type. TCRbeta CDR3 regions were amplified from genomic DNA by means of the immunoSEQ Assay, a bias-controlled multiplex PCR. Concerning the study's data processing: Nucleated cell counts per sample were estimated from amplification of reference gene primers within the assay. To quantify the absolute abundance of each unique TCRbeta CDR3 rearrangement, sequence reads were collapsed and filtered. For each sample, productive Simpson clonality was calculated as the square root of Simpson's diversity index across productive rearrangements. TCRdb provides this immuneACCESS table in a form limited to in-frame rearrangements. Some clones are lacking; in checked studies, under half of them reflect an unresolved V gene, and why the rest are absent is not known. V, J and clone size are taken as reported in that table, and D and trimming were inferred from the DNA itself. The sample table shows about 150,000 clones, and more than 85% are seen once. The ten largest account for 2.5% to 3% of the sample.

Material: peripheral blood. This TCR was recovered from a man in his 60s with active or convalescent COVID-19. Recombination joined TRBV19 with TRBJ1-5; 7 central nucleotides agree with TRBD1. The CDR3: CASSIPGTEQPQHF. The DNA is TGTGCCAGTAGTATCCCCGGGACAGAGCAGCCCCAGCATTTT. Joined to the reference TRBV19 and TRBJ1-5 proteins, this CDR3 gives the full variable domain: DGGITQSPKYLFRKEGQNVTLSCEQNLNHDAMYWYRQDPGQGLRLIYYSQIVNDFQKGDIAEGYSVSREKKESFPLTVTSAQKNPTAFYLCASSIPGTEQPQHFGDGTRLSIL.